Presented here are 29 T cell receptor beta chains from one specimen sequenced in a study of T cell responses to AZD1222 COVID-19 vaccine. The protocol was immunoSEQ multiplex PCR, while the TCRdb copy is restricted to in-frame clones and leaves out a portion. The sample lists tens of thousands of clones; approximately 89% were seen once. Sample: peripheral blood, taken 28 days after the second AZD1222 dose. The receptor source for this set is an adult who received the AZD1222 COVID-19 vaccine.

This clone was recorded once. The chain joins TRBV20-1 to TRBJ2-1; no firm D call. Germline CDR1 is DFQATT and CDR2 is SNEGSKA (reference sequence). The V gene lost 5 bases and the J gene lost 6 bases, with 8 bases spanning the gap. CDR3 length: 11 amino acids. In DNA form, the CDR3 reads TGCAGTGCTGCAGCTAGCAATGAGCAGTTCTTC. Translation: CSAAASNEQFF.

This rearrangement joins TRBV20-1 to TRBJ1-1; 9 bases map to TRBD1. The junction had 7 bases not matched to a gene; V was cut back by 3 bases and J by 5 bases. CDR1 DFQATT and CDR2 SNEGSKA come from the germline V gene (reference sequence). This CDR3 region has 14 residues. The CDR3 DNA reads TGCAGTGCTAGTAGGCACAGGGGGCGAACTGAAGCTTTCTTT. It encodes CSASRHRGRTEAFF.

CDR3 residues: CASSVSGLGYTGELFF. In DNA, the CDR3 is TGTGCCAGCAGCGTATCGGGACTAGGTTACACCGGGGAGCTGTTTTTT. The chain joins TRBV9 to TRBJ2-2; 8 bases map to TRBD2. The V gene end was trimmed by 1 base and the J gene end by 3 bases; junction bases not matched to a gene: 5. CDR1 is SGDLS and CDR2 is YYNGEE in the germline V gene. This CDR3 is 16 amino acids long.

The table lists this clone with a count of one. This chain uses TRBV27 with TRBJ1-4; the D gene is possibly TRBD1 (5 bases). Per the germline V gene, CDR1 is MNHEY and CDR2 is SMNVEV (reference sequence). Trimming took 5 bases from V and 5 from J, leaving 12 bases between them. The CDR3 is made up of 14 amino acids. CDR3 nucleotides: TGTGCCAGCAGTCCCAGGGACCCAAATGAAAAACTGTTTTTT. It encodes CASSPRDPNEKLFF.

The chain employs TRBV18 and TRBJ2-3, with 11 bases identical to TRBD2. Germline lookup yields CDR1 KGHSH and CDR2 LQKENI. This CDR3 comprises 15 residues. V was clipped by 3 bases and J by 4 bases; unmatched bases: 3. The CDR3 region has the DNA TGTGCCAGCTCACCGGGACTAGCGGCGTCAGATACGCAGTATTTT. Translating gives CASSPGLAASDTQYF.

CDR3 residues: CASSSWGGPDTQYF. In DNA form, the CDR3 reads TGTGCCAGCAGCTCGTGGGGAGGCCCAGATACGCAGTATTTT. The chain combines TRBV5-4 with TRBJ2-3; D might be TRBD2 (6 bases). Trimming removed 3 bases from V and 4 bases from J, with 12 bases in between. Looked up from germline, CDR1 is SGHNT and CDR2 is YYREEE (reference sequence). This CDR3 region has 14 residues.

This sequence joins TRBV3-1 (or the pseudogene TRBV3-2) and TRBJ2-7; TRBD1 aligns across 8 bases. CDR3 size: 19 residues. The germline V gene encodes CDR1 LGHDT and CDR2 YNNKEL (reference sequence). Germline trimming cut 3 bases from V and 1 base from J; bases unmatched to any gene: 17. CDR3 region: CASSHTRQGKSARSYEQYF. For the CDR3, the DNA is TGTGCCAGCAGCCACACACGACAGGGGAAGTCCGCCCGGTCCTACGAGCAGTACTTC.

The V and J genes are TRBV23-1 and TRBJ1-2, with D possibly TRBD1 on 6 matching bases. TRBV23-1 has ORF status, its function being uncertain. Trimming left V 6 bases short and J 1 base short, with 12 bases between. The CDR3 loop spans 14 amino acids. CDR3 sequence reads: CASSRGPFNYGYTF. The CDR3 coding sequence is TGCGCCAGCAGCCGGGGGCCCTTTAACTATGGCTACACCTTC.

The rearrangement uses TRBV20-1 and TRBJ2-7, with a tentative D call TRBD2 (7 bases). Trimming left V 3 bases short and J 2 bases short, with 17 bases between. This CDR3 has 15 residues. Germline CDR1 and CDR2: DFQATT and SNEGSKA (reference sequence). CDR3 amino acids: CSASFGRGLTYEQYF. CDR3 bases: TGCAGTGCTAGTTTTGGGCGGGGGCTAACCTACGAGCAGTACTTC.

The V call is TRBV6-2 or TRBV6-3, the J call TRBJ1-2; 7 bases fit TRBD1. Trimming took 2 bases from V and 4 from J; bases not matched to a gene: 4. The CDR3 runs 14 residues. CDR1 is MNHEY and CDR2 is SVGEGT in the germline V gene. DNA for the CDR3: TGTGCCAGCAGTTACGGGGACAGTGGCTATGGCTACACCTTC. This gives the protein CASSYGDSGYGYTF.

The chain has TRBV7-2 and TRBJ1-6; D might be TRBD1 (5 bases). Germline V gene data show CDR1 as SGHTA and CDR2 as FQGNSA. The CDR3 covers 16 residues. V lost 4 bases and J lost 1, with 11 bases in between. CDR3 DNA sequence: TGTGCCAGCAGCTCGGGTGGGGCATCCTATAATTCACCCCTCCACTTT. Its protein is CASSSGGASYNSPLHF. Full variable domain (rest looked up from reference TRBV7-2 and TRBJ1-6): GAGVSQSPSNKVTEKGKDVELRCDPISGHTALYWYRQSLGQGLEFLIYFQGNSAPDKSGLPSDRFSAERTGGSVSTLTIQRTQQEDSAVYLCASSSGGASYNSPLHFGNGTRLTVT.

This rearrangement joins TRBV24-1 to TRBJ2-1, with no clear D. CDR1 is KGHDR, CDR2 SFDVKD, per germline. The germline V and J ends were trimmed by 11 bases and 8 bases, with 18 bases remaining between them. The CDR3 loop spans 13 amino acids. CDR3 region: CAIHDWRSDEQFF. The CDR3, as DNA: TGTGCCATCCATGACTGGCGCAGCGATGAGCAGTTCTTC.

V usage is TRBV9 and J usage is TRBJ2-3; D unclear. V lost 3 bases and J 0 bases, leaving 11 bases between the germline ends. The germline V gene encodes CDR1 SGDLS and CDR2 YYNGEE. The CDR3 has 15 residues. CDR3 bases: TGTGCCAGCAGCGAACTTCAAGTTAGCACAGATACGCAGTATTTT. It specifies CASSELQVSTDTQYF.

V is TRBV12-3 or TRBV12-4 and J is TRBJ1-2, with D unclear. The CDR3 runs 12 residues. V lost 3 bases to trimming and J lost 0 bases, with 2 bases between them. CDR3 amino acids: CASSFSNYGYTF. Written as DNA, the CDR3 is TGTGCCAGCAGTTTTTCTAACTATGGCTACACCTTC.

This clone was counted a single time. CDR3 region: CASSLTGGGYTF. In DNA, the CDR3 is TGTGCCAGCTCACTCACGGGGGGTGGCTACACCTTC. The V and J genes are TRBV18 and TRBJ1-2, with D maybe TRBD1 (5 bases). CDR3 length: 12 amino acids. The germline V gene has CDR1 KGHSH and CDR2 LQKENI. V lost 4 bases and J 7 bases, leaving 10 bases between the germline ends.

This chain connects TRBV24-1 to TRBJ2-7; no clear D. Looked up from germline, CDR1 is KGHDR and CDR2 is SFDVKD. The CDR3 has 14 amino acids. Trimming took off 3 bases at V and 0 bases at J, with 8 bases between the two ends. The CDR3 loop reads CATSDRTLSYEQYV. The CDR3 DNA reads as TGTGCCACCAGTGATAGGACCCTCTCCTACGAGCAGTACGTC.

This clone was detected once. This chain connects TRBV27 to TRBJ2-3; 7 nucleotides line up with TRBD2. This CDR3 contains 14 residues. V dropped 8 bases and J dropped 8; count of bases not matched to a gene: 13. Germline V gene sequence: CDR1 MNHEY, CDR2 SMNVEV (reference sequence). The CDR3 sequence: CASGEGLPGGTQYF. CDR3 bases: TGTGCCAGCGGGGAGGGACTTCCTGGGGGTACGCAGTATTTT.

This chain uses TRBV25-1 with TRBJ2-4; 10 bases are shared with TRBD2. The CDR3 length is 16 residues. Germline V gives CDR1 MGHDK, CDR2 SYGVNS. J lost 11 bases, V lost 4 bases, and 14 bases had no gene match. CDR3 sequence: CASSGLGTSAGRVQYF. CDR3 in DNA: TGTGCCAGCAGTGGGCTTGGGACTAGCGCGGGGAGAGTTCAGTACTTC.

This sequence joins TRBV2 and TRBJ1-1; D gene unclear. From germline, CDR1 is SNHLY and CDR2 FYNNEI. V lost 6 bases and J lost 1, with 9 bases in between. The CDR3 covers 13 residues. The CDR3 spells CASRVRRNTEAFF. In DNA, the CDR3 is TGTGCCAGCAGGGTCCGACGGAACACTGAAGCTTTCTTT.

This chain uses TRBV6-5 with TRBJ2-7; 8 nucleotides align to TRBD1. With 6 bases clipped from V and 0 bases from J, the junction kept 4 bases outside the gene matches. This CDR3 is 14 amino acids long. Germline CDR1 is MNHEY and CDR2 is SVGAGI. This CDR3 is CASRRTGHSYEQYF. The CDR3 nucleotides read TGTGCCAGCAGAAGGACAGGGCACTCCTACGAGCAGTACTTC.

This chain connects TRBV27 to TRBJ1-5; possibly TRBD1 for D (6 bases). CDR1 and CDR2 from the germline V gene are MNHEY and SMNVEV (reference sequence). The CDR3 has 14 residues. V was clipped by 5 bases and J by 2 bases, with 10 bases between them. CDR3 sequence reads: CASSLRGGNQPQHF. The CDR3 DNA reads as TGTGCCAGCAGTCTCAGGGGTGGCAATCAGCCCCAGCATTTT.

The chain combines TRBV7-9 with TRBJ2-7; no reliable D call. V lost 4 bases and J 1 base, leaving 20 bases between the germline ends. Per germline, CDR1 SEHNR and CDR2 FQNEAQ (reference sequence). The CDR3 is 17 residues long. CDR3 sequence: CASSSAPVGFWSYEQYF. The CDR3 nucleotides are TGTGCCAGCAGCTCTGCACCGGTGGGGTTTTGGTCCTACGAGCAGTACTTC.

V is TRBV27 and J is TRBJ1-1, with 8 bases identical to TRBD1. V was pared by 4 bases and J by 4 bases, with 2 bases of the junction left unmatched. Per the germline V gene, CDR1 is MNHEY and CDR2 is SMNVEV (reference sequence). CDR3 size: 13 residues. In DNA form, the CDR3 reads TGTGCCAGCAGTTCAGGGGGCGTCACTGAAGCTTTCTTT. This translates into CASSSGGVTEAFF.

The chain uses TRBV28 and TRBJ2-4; 7 bases are a match to TRBD1. V dropped 2 bases and J dropped 3; count of bases not matched to a gene: 4. The CDR3 length is 15 residues. Germline V gene sequence: CDR1 MDHEN, CDR2 SYDVKM. The CDR3 loop reads CASSLKQGYKNIQYF. The CDR3 DNA reads as TGTGCCAGCAGTTTAAAACAGGGGTACAAAAACATTCAGTACTTC.

This chain connects TRBV28 to TRBJ1-5, with D possibly being TRBD1 (5 bases). Trimming pared 5 bases from V and 7 bases from J, leaving 21 bases between. The V gene's germline CDR1 is MDHEN and CDR2 SYDVKM. This CDR3 is built from 16 residues. The CDR3 loop reads CASSPEFGRGRQPQHF. CDR3 coding DNA: TGTGCCAGCAGTCCTGAATTTGGGAGGGGCCGGCAGCCCCAGCATTTT.

This chain uses TRBV7-2 with TRBJ2-3; possible D gene TRBD1, 6 bases. Trimming pared 1 base from V and 2 bases from J, leaving 10 bases between. This CDR3 contains 15 residues. The germline gives CDR1 SGHTA, CDR2 FQGNSA. CDR3 DNA: TGTGCCAGCAGCTTAGGGGGGCTAAACACAGATACGCAGTATTTT. Protein sequence: CASSLGGLNTDTQYF. The full variable domain, rest sourced from reference TRBV7-2 and TRBJ2-3, is GAGVSQSPSNKVTEKGKDVELRCDPISGHTALYWYRQSLGQGLEFLIYFQGNSAPDKSGLPSDRFSAERTGGSVSTLTIQRTQQEDSAVYLCASSLGGLNTDTQYFGPGTRLTVL.

The rearrangement uses TRBV6-1 and TRBJ1-2; D gene unclear. There are 11 residues in the CDR3. The ends were cut back, 0 bases at V and 7 bases at J, with 3 bases in the middle. Germline V gene sequence: CDR1 MNHNS, CDR2 SASEGT. Here the CDR3 reads CASSEAGGYTF. CDR3 sequence (DNA): TGTGCCAGCAGTGAAGCCGGTGGCTACACCTTC.

The chain recombines TRBV19 with TRBJ1-1, with 9 bases identical to TRBD1. The CDR3 totals 12 residues. J gave up 11 bases and V 1 base, and 2 bases lay outside the gene matches. Germline assignment: CDR1 LNHDA and CDR2 SQIVND (reference sequence). The DNA of the CDR3 is TGTGCCAGTAGTATAGGGACAGGGGCGGCTTTCTTT. Protein sequence: CASSIGTGAAFF. Supplemented by reference TRBV19 and TRBJ1-1, the full variable domain reads DGGITQSPKYLFRKEGQNVTLSCEQNLNHDAMYWYRQDPGQGLRLIYYSQIVNDFQKGDIAEGYSVSREKKESFPLTVTSAQKNPTAFYLCASSIGTGAAFFGQGTRLTVV.

This sequence joins TRBV19 and TRBJ1-2, with 7 bases that match TRBD1. V trimming: 10 bases; J trimming: 0 bases; junction bases outside the gene matches: 11. Germline lookup yields CDR1 LNHDA and CDR2 SQIVND (reference sequence). The CDR3 consists of 15 residues. The CDR3 reads CATRLGRGANYGYTF. The CDR3 DNA reads as TGTGCCACTCGATTGGGCAGGGGGGCTAACTATGGCTACACCTTC.